This T cell receptor (beta chain) was found in a study of CD8+ T cells in alopecia areata. Points from the study as a whole: It was lesional scalp, especially alopecia totalis/universalis, that showed higher clonality than normal scalp.

RNA was extracted and reverse transcribed into cDNA as the sequencing template. The assay was immunoSEQ multiplex PCR, and TCRdb's table has in-frame clones only and misses some. The sample includes hundreds of thousands of clones, roughly 69% of them seen just once. Sorting from PBMCs produced CD4+ and CD8+ T cells. Germline lookup yields CDR1 SEHNR and CDR2 FQNEAQ (reference sequence). This CDR3 has 12 residues. The V and J ends lost 5 bases and 0 bases respectively, with 3 bases between them. This clone was seen more than once but under ten times. What it binds is not known. Distinct nucleotide sequences in the sample also encode this CDR3.

This TCR derives from a human donor with alopecia areata. The rearrangement uses TRBV7-9 and TRBJ2-3, with D hard to call. Specimen: CD4+ T cells sorted from blood, collected at week 0. Here the CDR3 DNA reads TGTGCCAGCAGCCCCAGCACAGATACGCAGTATTTT. Translated: CASSPSTDTQYF.